This T cell receptor (beta chain) originates from a study of early T cells in non-severe SARS-CoV-2 infection. The library protocol tagged individual cDNA molecules with unique molecular identifiers. TCRdb used MiXCR to reprocess the 5' RACE reads, holding one entry per CDR3 protein. Among tens of thousands of distinct CDR3 sequences, 9.5% to 15% were seen once, and the ten largest hold 3.5% to 5%. Study findings and constraints: Comparison of clonotypes with VDJdb favored anti-spike CD8 responses while missing private and CD4 specificities.

At least ten counts were recorded for this clonotype. Its antigen is not identified. The CDR3 consists of 14 residues. Trimming removed 5 bases from V and 8 bases from J, with 15 bases in between. The germline V gene encodes CDR1 KGHDR and CDR2 SFDVKD. The chain combines TRBV24-1 with TRBJ2-1; possible D gene TRBD2, 6 bases. Input material: whole blood. The receptor comes from an adult who was a healthcare worker with PCR-confirmed SARS-CoV-2 infection or an uninfected control (not recorded which). Written as DNA, the CDR3 is TGTGCCACCAGTGCGACGGGAGCGATGGATGAGCAGTTCTTC. Encoded protein: CATSATGAMDEQFF.